This T cell receptor (beta chain) was recovered during a study of regulatory T cells in long-lasting Graves disease. Across the whole study: For under 3 months, newly diagnosed Graves' patients had been taking antithyroid drugs.

Broader study findings: Researchers reported studying only peripheral blood, not thyroid tissue.

The TCR beta library used iRepertoire HTBI primers with Arm-PCR amplification of CDR3. TCRdb re-called the multiplex PCR reads through MiXCR, storing one row per CDR3 protein. The sample has about 320,000 distinct CDR3 sequences, under 20% seen once; the top ten hold 38%. On this clonotype itself: Its antigen is currently unknown.

Time point reported: newly diagnosed GD, antithyroid drugs for less than 3 months. PBMC RNA served as the TCR library source. It was by American Thyroid Association guidelines that Graves' disease was diagnosed. Patients of an endocrinology department in Xi'an, China, were included. J gave up 4 bases and V 4 bases, and 13 bases lay outside the gene matches. The CDR3 is 16 amino acids. CDR1 is SGHNT and CDR2 is YYREEE in the germline V gene (reference sequence). The genes are TRBV5-4 and TRBJ1-1; 7 nucleotides line up with TRBD1. Here the sequenced sample was peripheral blood mononuclear cells (PBMCs), taken at new diagnosis, from a patient treated with antithyroid drugs. This clonotype was obtained from a female donor with Graves disease. The CDR3 DNA is TGTGCCAGCAGCGCGGGCGGGAGGTCAGGGGGCACTGAAGCTTTCTTT. As protein: CASSAGGRSGGTEAFF.